This record covers a single T cell receptor beta chain. Its antigen is as yet unknown. The germline V gene has CDR1 ENHRY and CDR2 SYGVKD. The CDR3 extends over 14 amino acids. 5'RACE template switching with UMIs produced the TCR beta cDNA. TCRdb re-called the 5' RACE reads and shows each CDR3 protein once, DNA omitted. The ten most abundant clones cover approximately 11% of a sample with about 390,000 distinct CDR3 sequences. This record belongs to a study of T cells expressing NK-cell markers. The wider study: Sorted CD3+CD56+NKG2C+, CD3+CD56+NKG2C- and CD3+CD56-NKG2C+ T cells supplied TCR beta repertoires. Seven HCMV-seropositive donors and one seronegative donor made up the eight sequenced donors. General study findings and limits: Roughly six of the donors carried dominant NKG2C+ clonotypes that took up about 1.0-7.0% of their CD8+ T cells.

Sequencing was done on a sample of blood T cells: a sorted CD56 or NKG2C T cell subset, CD4+ or CD8+ T cells, or bulk PBMC T cells (not recorded which). The clonotype was recovered from a woman aged 45-60 years in good health. The chain carries TRBV10-3 and TRBJ2-7; TCRdb gives TRBD2 as the D gene, but with no DNA this cannot be confirmed. The CDR3 reads CAINQRESSYEQYF.